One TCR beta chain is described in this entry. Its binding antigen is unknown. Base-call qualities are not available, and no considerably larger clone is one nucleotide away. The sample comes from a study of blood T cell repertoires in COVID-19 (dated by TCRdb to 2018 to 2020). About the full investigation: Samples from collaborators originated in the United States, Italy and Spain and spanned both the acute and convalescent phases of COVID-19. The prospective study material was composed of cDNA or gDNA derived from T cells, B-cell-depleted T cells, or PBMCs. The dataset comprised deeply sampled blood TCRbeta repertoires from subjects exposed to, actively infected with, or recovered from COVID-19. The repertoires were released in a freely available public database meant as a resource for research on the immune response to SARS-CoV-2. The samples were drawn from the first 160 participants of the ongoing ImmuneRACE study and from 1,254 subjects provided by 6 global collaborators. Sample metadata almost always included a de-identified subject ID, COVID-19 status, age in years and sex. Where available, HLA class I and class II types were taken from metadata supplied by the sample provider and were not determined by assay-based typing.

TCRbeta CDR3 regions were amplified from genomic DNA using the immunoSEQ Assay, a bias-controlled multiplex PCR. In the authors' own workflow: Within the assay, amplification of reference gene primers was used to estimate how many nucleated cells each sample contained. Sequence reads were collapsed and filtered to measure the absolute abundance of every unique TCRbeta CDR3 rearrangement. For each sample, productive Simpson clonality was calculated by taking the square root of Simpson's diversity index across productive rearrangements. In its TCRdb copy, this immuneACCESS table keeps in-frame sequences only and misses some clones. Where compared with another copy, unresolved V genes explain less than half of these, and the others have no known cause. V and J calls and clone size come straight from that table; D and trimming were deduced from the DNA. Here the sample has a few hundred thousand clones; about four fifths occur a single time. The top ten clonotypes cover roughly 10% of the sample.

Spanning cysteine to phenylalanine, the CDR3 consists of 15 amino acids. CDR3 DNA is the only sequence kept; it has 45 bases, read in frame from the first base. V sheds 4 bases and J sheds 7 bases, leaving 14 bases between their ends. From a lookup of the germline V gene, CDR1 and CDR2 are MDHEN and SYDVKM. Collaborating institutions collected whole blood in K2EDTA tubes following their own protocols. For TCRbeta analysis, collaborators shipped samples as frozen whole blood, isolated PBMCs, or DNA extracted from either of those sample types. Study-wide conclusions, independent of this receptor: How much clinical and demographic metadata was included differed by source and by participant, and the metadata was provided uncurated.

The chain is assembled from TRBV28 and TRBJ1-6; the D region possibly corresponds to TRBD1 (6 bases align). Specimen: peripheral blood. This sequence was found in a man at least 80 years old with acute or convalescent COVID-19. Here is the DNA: TGTGCCAGCAGTTCCGCACAGGGTGGGAATTCACCCCTCCACTTT. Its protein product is CASSSAQGGNSPLHF. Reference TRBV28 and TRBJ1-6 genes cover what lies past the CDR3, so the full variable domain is DVKVTQSSRYLVKRTGEKVFLECVQDMDHENMFWYRQDPGLGLRLIYFSYDVKMKEKGDIPEGYSVSREKKERFSLILESASTNQTSMYLCASSSAQGGNSPLHFGNGTRLTVT.